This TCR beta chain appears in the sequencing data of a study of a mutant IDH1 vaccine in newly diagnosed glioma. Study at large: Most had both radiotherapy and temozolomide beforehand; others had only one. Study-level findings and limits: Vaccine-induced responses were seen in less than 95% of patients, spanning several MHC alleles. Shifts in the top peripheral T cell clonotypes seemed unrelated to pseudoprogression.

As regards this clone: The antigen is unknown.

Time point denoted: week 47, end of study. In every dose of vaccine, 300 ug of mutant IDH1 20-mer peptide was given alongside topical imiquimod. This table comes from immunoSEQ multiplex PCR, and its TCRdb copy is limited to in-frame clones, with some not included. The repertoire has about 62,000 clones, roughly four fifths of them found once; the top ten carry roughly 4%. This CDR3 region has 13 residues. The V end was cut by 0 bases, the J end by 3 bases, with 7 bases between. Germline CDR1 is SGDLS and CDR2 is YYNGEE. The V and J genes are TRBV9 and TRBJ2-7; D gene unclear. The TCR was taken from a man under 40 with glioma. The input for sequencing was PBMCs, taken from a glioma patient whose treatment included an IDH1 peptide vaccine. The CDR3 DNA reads TGTGCCAGCAGCGTAGCTCCCAGCTACGAGCAGTACTTC. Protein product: CASSVAPSYEQYF.